A selection of T cell receptor beta chains follows, all from one sample in a study of shared clonotypes between healthy human individuals. Repertoires were generated with immunoSEQ multiplex PCR, while TCRdb's copy carries only in-frame clones and drops some. This table has 190,000 or so clones, 80% to 95% appearing once. Sequenced sample: naive CD4+ T cells sorted from blood. The receptors come from a woman aged 30 to 39 in good health. The CDR3 runs from the conserved cysteine through the conserved F or W. Fields, in order: V gene, CDR3 length, J gene, CDR3 protein.

TRBV5-1,16,TRBJ2-1,CASSGLGRAIYNEQFF
TRBV2,15,TRBJ2-7,CASSPRTSGSYEQYF
TRBV28,12,TRBJ1-6,CASSLLVSPLHF
TRBV7-3,13,TRBJ1-2,CASSSQGLYGYTF
TRBV19,15,TRBJ2-1,CASTPLAGSYNEQFF
TRBV2,15,TRBJ1-5,CASSEWGGGNQPQHF
TRBV18,14,TRBJ1-1,CASSPTTGNTEAFF
TRBV11-2,15,TRBJ2-1,CASSRIAGRGGEQFF
TRBV28,20,TRBJ2-6,CASSLFGLAGGFSGANVLTF
TRBV27,14,TRBJ1-5,CASSLSRDNQPQHF
TRBV14,20,TRBJ2-1,CASSPQPGQILLGYYNEQFF
TRBV7-3,14,TRBJ2-2,CASSLDSFSGELFF
TRBV7-8,12,TRBJ2-7,CASSTIFREQYF
TRBV18,12,TRBJ2-3,CASSPTVDTQYF
TRBV7-2,14,TRBJ2-4,CASSPGLAKNIQYF
TRBV18,15,TRBJ2-4,CASSPTDRAKNIQYF
TRBV28,16,TRBJ2-7,CASSPSSIERTYEQYF
TRBV10-2,14,TRBJ2-7,CASLNLGHTYELYF
TRBV5-1,18,TRBJ2-3,CASSRGLAGGTGTDTQYF
TRBV5-1,14,TRBJ1-1,CASSLAIMNTEAFF
TRBV7-3,16,TRBJ2-6,CASSLNEGAGANVLTF
TRBV5-4,15,TRBJ1-5,CASSLAGHTNQPQHF
TRBV27,16,TRBJ1-5,CASSSTATISNQPQHF
TRBV28,12,TRBJ2-5,CASGGQGETQYF
TRBV6-5,13,TRBJ1-6,CASSWQGNSPLHF
TRBV27,18,TRBJ1-1,CASSLTRPKAWGNTEAFF
TRBV5-1,13,TRBJ1-1,CASSLGWGTEAFF
TRBV7-9,14,TRBJ2-7,CASSFAGGMYEQYF
TRBV6-6,13,.,CASSWTSEYEQYF
TRBV7-9,16,TRBJ2-7,CASSPRDSSDSYEQYF
TRBV7-3,16,TRBJ2-2,CASSLRTSGRGRELFF
TRBV19,15,.,CASSPGQGTSYEQYF
TRBV10-3,15,TRBJ2-5,CAISDPAGVAETQYF
TRBV6-5,15,TRBJ2-7,CASTLSGRAPYEQYF
TRBV2,13,TRBJ1-1,CASTTGEGTEAFF
TRBV11-2,15,TRBJ1-4,CASSLVQPRDEKLFF
TRBV7-9,13,TRBJ2-1,CASSSREDNEQFF
TRBV7-9,14,TRBJ2-7,CASSSPVESHEQYF
TRBV11-2,16,TRBJ1-1,CASSLLGGRGNTEAFF
TRBV13,14,TRBJ2-4,CASSFRRTKNIQYF
TRBV5-6,15,TRBJ2-7,CASSLRGGLSYEQYF
TRBV11-1,18,TRBJ2-1,CASSFRLAGGPLYNEQFF
TRBV19,14,TRBJ1-2,CASSTPGFDHGYTF
TRBV10-3,12,TRBJ2-7,CAIRGYSYEQYF
TRBV27,14,TRBJ2-7,CASSLPGPYEWQYF
TRBV7-8,16,TRBJ1-2,CASSLTPRGAEGGYTF
TRBV18,15,TRBJ1-2,CASSPQGTDNYGYTF
TRBV19,13,TRBJ2-5,CASSPGRTETQYF
TRBV18,17,TRBJ1-3,CASSPPPGWGSGNTIYF
TRBV28,14,TRBJ2-7,CASSLWAMSYEQYF
TRBV7-2,13,TRBJ2-1,CASSLRQLSTQFF
TRBV11-2,14,TRBJ2-7,CASSPGLAEYEQYF
TRBV19,14,TRBJ2-7,CASRAPGQTYEQYF
TRBV19,15,.,CASSSGTGGSYEQYF
TRBV28,11,TRBJ2-5,CASRTRETQYF
TRBV28,14,TRBJ1-1,CASSLFTVNTEAFF
TRBV28,15,TRBJ2-7,CASSQGTSASYEQYF
TRBV6-5,12,TRBJ2-7,CATGTPHNEQYF
TRBV18,15,TRBJ1-4,CASSPLTGTNEKLFF
TRBV2,15,TRBJ1-5,CASRLTGGINQPQHF